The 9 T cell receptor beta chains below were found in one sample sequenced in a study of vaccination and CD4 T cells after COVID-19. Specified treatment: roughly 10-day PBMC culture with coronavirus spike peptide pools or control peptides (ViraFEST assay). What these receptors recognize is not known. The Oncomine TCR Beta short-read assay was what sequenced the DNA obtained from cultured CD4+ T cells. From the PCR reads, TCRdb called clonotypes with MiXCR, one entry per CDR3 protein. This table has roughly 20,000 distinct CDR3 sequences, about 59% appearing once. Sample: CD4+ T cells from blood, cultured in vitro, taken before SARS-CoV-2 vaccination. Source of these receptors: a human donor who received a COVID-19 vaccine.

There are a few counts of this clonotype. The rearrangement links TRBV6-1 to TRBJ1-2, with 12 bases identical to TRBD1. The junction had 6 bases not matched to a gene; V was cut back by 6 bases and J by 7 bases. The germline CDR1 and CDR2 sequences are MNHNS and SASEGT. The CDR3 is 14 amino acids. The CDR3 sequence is CASRGTGGMSGYTF. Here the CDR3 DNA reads TGTGCCAGCAGGGGGACAGGGGGCATGAGTGGCTACACCTTC.

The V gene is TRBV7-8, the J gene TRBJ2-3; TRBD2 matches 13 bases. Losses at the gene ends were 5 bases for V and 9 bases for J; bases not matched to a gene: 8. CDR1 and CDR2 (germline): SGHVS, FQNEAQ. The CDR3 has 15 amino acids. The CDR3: CASSITSGGAWTQYF. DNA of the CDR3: TGTGCCAGCAGCATAACTAGCGGGGGGGCGTGGACGCAGTATTTT. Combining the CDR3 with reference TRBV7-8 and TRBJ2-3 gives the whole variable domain GAGVSQSPRYKVAKRGQDVALRCDPISGHVSLFWYQQALGQGPEFLTYFQNEAQLDKSGLPSDRFFAERPEGSVSTLKIQRTQQEDSAVYLCASSITSGGAWTQYFGPGTRLTVL.

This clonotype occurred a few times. CDR3 amino acids: CATSDYGGGYTF. The CDR3 DNA sequence: TGTGCCACCAGTGATTACGGGGGGGGCTACACCTTC. The rearrangement joins TRBV24-1 to TRBJ1-2; a possible D gene is TRBD1 (5 bases). Germline values: CDR1 KGHDR, CDR2 SFDVKD. V was pared by 2 bases and J by 8 bases, with 8 bases between. The CDR3 runs 12 residues.

The CDR3 DNA reads TGCGCCAGCAGCCCCCCCGGGACAGGGGGCTTTCGGGATCAGCCCCAGCATTTT. Its protein is CASSPPGTGGFRDQPQHF. The rearrangement joins TRBV5-1 to TRBJ1-5, with 12 nucleotides matching TRBD1. The V gene's germline CDR1 is SGHRS and CDR2 YFSETQ. The V gene end was trimmed by 4 bases and the J gene end by 5 bases; junction bases not matched to a gene: 13. The CDR3 extends over 18 amino acids.

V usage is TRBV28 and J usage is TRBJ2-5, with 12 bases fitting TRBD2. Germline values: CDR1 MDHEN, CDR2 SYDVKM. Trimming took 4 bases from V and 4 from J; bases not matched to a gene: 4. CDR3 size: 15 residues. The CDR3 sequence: CASSSSGGVGETQYF. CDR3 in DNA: TGTGCCAGCAGTTCTAGCGGGGGGGTGGGAGAGACCCAGTACTTC.

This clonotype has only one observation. CDR3 bases: TGTGCCAGTCCAAAAGCGGGAGCAGGTTCTGAAGCTTTCTTT. It specifies CASPKAGAGSEAFF. The chain combines TRBV21-1 with TRBJ1-1. TRBV21-1 is classified as a pseudogene. This CDR3 spans 14 amino acids.

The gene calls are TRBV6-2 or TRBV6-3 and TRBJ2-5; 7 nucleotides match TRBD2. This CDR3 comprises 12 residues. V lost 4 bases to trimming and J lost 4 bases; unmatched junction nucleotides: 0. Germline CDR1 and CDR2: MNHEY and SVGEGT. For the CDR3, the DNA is TGTGCCAGCAGTTGGGAGGGAGAGACCCAGTACTTC. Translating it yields CASSWEGETQYF.

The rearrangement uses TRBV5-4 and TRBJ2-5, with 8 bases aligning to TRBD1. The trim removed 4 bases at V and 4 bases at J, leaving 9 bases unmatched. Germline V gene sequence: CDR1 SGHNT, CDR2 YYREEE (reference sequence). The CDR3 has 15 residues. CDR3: CASSPGGRFGETQYF. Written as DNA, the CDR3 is TGTGCCAGCAGCCCAGGGGGCAGGTTTGGAGAGACCCAGTACTTC. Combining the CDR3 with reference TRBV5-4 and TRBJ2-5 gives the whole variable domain ETGVTQSPTHLIKTRGQQVTLRCSSQSGHNTVSWYQQALGQGPQFIFQYYREEENGRGNFPPRFSGLQFPNYSSELNVNALELDDSALYLCASSPGGRFGETQYFGPGTRLLVL.

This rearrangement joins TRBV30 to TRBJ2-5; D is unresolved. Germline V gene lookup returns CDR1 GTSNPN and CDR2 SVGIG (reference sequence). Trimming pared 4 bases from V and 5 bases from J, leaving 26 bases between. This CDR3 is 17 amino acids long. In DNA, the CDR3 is TGTGCCTGGAAATTAAAAAGGCCCGCAGAGAAAGCGGAGACCCAGTACTTC. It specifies CAWKLKRPAEKAETQYF.